The T cell receptor beta chain under discussion was sequenced for a study of human T cells and chemical hapten exposure. Time point meaning: patch test 3, about 24 weeks after DPC sensitization. Stated treatment: therapeutic diphenylcyclopropenone sensitization with weekly scalp DPC. Non-pregnant alopecia patients aged 18 to 70, suitable for DPC therapy. This clonotype was seen a single time. Since a much larger clone is just one base distant, this may be a read error. There are 14 residues in the CDR3. V was clipped by 4 bases and J by 8 bases; unmatched bases: 8. CDR1 is SGHRS and CDR2 is YFSETQ in the germline V gene. Under the authors' procedure: A typical sample had 95,638 TCRs, with roughly 23,224 to 690,600 overall. TCRdb re-called the RACE reads through MiXCR, storing one row per CDR3 protein. The V and J calls were not made by the authors but by TCRdb's processing. The sample carries roughly 90,000 distinct CDR3 sequences, under 13% recorded once.

This sequence was found in a woman under 40 with alopecia areata. Some clones in this sample may be carry-over from other donors' samples. Sample: whole blood, taken in connection with sensitization to the hapten diphenylcyclopropenone (DPC). V is TRBV5-1 and J is TRBJ1-4; 7 bases fit TRBD1. The DNA of the CDR3 is TGCGCCAGCAGCGACAGGGCGGCGAAGGAAAAACTGTTTTTT. This encodes CASSDRAAKEKLFF.